A selection of T cell receptor beta chains follows, all from one sample in a study of shared clonotypes between healthy human individuals. TCRdb's copy holds only in-frame clones and misses some; the assay was immunoSEQ multiplex PCR. The sample records hundreds of thousands of clones, more than 75% being singletons. The sample consisted of PBMCs. Receptors originate from a woman aged 40 to 50 in good health. Some clones in this sample may be carry-over from other donors' samples. The CDR3 runs from the conserved cysteine through the conserved F or W. D genes are given only for firm matches. Some rows have no size entry. The others give once, few or many, or a class for an expanded clone.

j_call v_call d_call clone_size cdr3_length cdr3_nt cdr3_aa
TRBJ1-4 TRBV5-5 NA NA 17 TGTGCCAGCAGCTTGGACCCCCCGGGGGGAACTAATGAAAAACTGTTTTTT CASSLDPPGGTNEKLFF
TRBJ1-4 TRBV5-1 NA few 14 TGCGCCAGCAGCGACGACTCGGGGGGGAGAAAACTGTTTTTT CASSDDSGGRKLFF
TRBJ1-5 TRBV28 NA few 16 TGTGCCAGCAGTTTGGGGGACCTGGTGGGCAATCAGCCCCAGCATTTT CASSLGDLVGNQPQHF
TRBJ2-1 TRBV5-1 NA NA 17 TGCGCCAGCAGGCCCAATAGCGGATTGAGCTCCTACAATGAGCAGTTCTTC CASRPNSGLSSYNEQFF
TRBJ2-7 TRBV7-6 TRBD2 NA 14 TGTGCCAGCAGCTTAGAGGGGAGGGTGTACGAGCAGTACTTC CASSLEGRVYEQYF
TRBJ2-1 TRBV18 TRBD1 NA 16 TGTGCCAGCTCACCGGGGACAGGGGATTTCTACAATGAGCAGTTCTTC CASSPGTGDFYNEQFF
TRBJ2-7 TRBV6-1 NA NA 15 TGTGCCAGCAGTGACGAGGGAGGTGGCTCCTACGAGCAGTACTTC CASSDEGGGSYEQYF
TRBJ1-1 TRBV29-1 NA NA 14 TGCAGCGTTGAGTTAGGGGGGATGAACACTGAAGCTTTCTTT CSVELGGMNTEAFF
TRBJ2-2 TRBV6-5 NA once 11 TGTGCCACCACGAACGGCGGGGAGCTGTTTTTT CATTNGGELFF
TRBJ2-5 TRBV15 NA NA 16 TGTGCCACCAGCAGAGTGTCGGGAGACCGCCGGGAGACCCAGTACTTC CATSRVSGDRRETQYF
TRBJ1-1 TRBV2 NA NA 14 TGTGCCAGCAGACCCCACGACAGGTACACTGAAGCTTTCTTT CASRPHDRYTEAFF
TRBJ2-7 TRBV5-5 NA once 14 TGTGCCAGCAGCTTGGTTGCAGGGTTGTTCGAGCAGTACTTC CASSLVAGLFEQYF
TRBJ2-7 TRBV10-3 TRBD2 NA 15 TGTGCCATCAGTGAGTCGACCTGGGACTACTACGAGCAGTACTTC CAISESTWDYYEQYF
TRBJ2-5 TRBV10-2 TRBD2 many 14 TGCGCCAGCAGTGGCGGGAGAGGGACCGAGACCCAGTACTTC CASSGGRGTETQYF
TRBJ1-3 TRBV18 NA few 11 TGTGCCAGCTCGGCCGAAAACACCATATATTTT CASSAENTIYF
TRBJ2-3 TRBV4-3 NA NA 15 TGCGCCAGCAGCCAAGAGTGGGCTAGCACAGATACGCAGTATTTT CASSQEWASTDTQYF
TRBJ2-1 TRBV15 TRBD2 NA 14 TGTGCCACCAGCCCTAGCGGGAGGTACGGGGAGCAGTTCTTC CATSPSGRYGEQFF
TRBJ1-5 TRBV5-6 NA NA 15 TGTGCCAGCAGCTTGGCCGCGGGGAGCAATCAGCCCCAGCATTTT CASSLAAGSNQPQHF
TRBJ2-3 TRBV5-1 TRBD2 NA 16 TGCGCCAGCAGCTCCGGGACTAGCGGCTACACAGATACGCAGTATTTT CASSSGTSGYTDTQYF
TRBJ2-7 TRBV28 TRBD1 NA 21 TGTGCCAGCAGTTTCGTTCAATTCCGAAACCGGAACCGGGACAGGGGGGTCGAGCAGTACTTC CASSFVQFRNRNRDRGVEQYF
TRBJ1-1 TRBV12-5 NA NA 16 TGTGCTAGTGGTTTGGTGGCAGGGAGGGTGAACACTGAAGCTTTCTTT CASGLVAGRVNTEAFF
TRBJ2-2 TRBV28 NA NA 16 TGTGCCAGCAGTCCGTGGGGGGGCGTAAACACCGGGGAGCTGTTTTTT CASSPWGGVNTGELFF
TRBJ1-4 TRBV19 NA NA 11 TGTGCCAGTAGGCAAGGTGAAAAACTGTTTTTT CASRQGEKLFF
TRBJ2-1 TRBV30 NA NA 13 TGTGCCTACCGGGACTCTACGTACAATGAGCAGTTCTTC CAYRDSTYNEQFF
TRBJ2-5 TRBV2 NA NA 15 TGTGCCAGCAGGGCAGAACTAGGTCTTGGAGAGACCCAGTACTTC CASRAELGLGETQYF
TRBJ1-1 TRBV6-1 NA NA 14 TGTGCCAGCAGTCCTAGACAGGATGGGGTTGAAGCTTTCTTT CASSPRQDGVEAFF
TRBJ1-5 TRBV19 NA once 15 TGTGCCAGTAGCCCCTTTGGGGGGAACAATCAGCCCCAGCATTTT CASSPFGGNNQPQHF
TRBJ1-3 TRBV28 NA NA 14 TGTGCCAGCAGTTTAATGACAGCTGGAAACACCATATATTTT CASSLMTAGNTIYF
TRBJ2-5 TRBV7-9 NA NA 12 TGTGCCAGCAGCCCCCGAGGGGAGACCCAGTACTTC CASSPRGETQYF